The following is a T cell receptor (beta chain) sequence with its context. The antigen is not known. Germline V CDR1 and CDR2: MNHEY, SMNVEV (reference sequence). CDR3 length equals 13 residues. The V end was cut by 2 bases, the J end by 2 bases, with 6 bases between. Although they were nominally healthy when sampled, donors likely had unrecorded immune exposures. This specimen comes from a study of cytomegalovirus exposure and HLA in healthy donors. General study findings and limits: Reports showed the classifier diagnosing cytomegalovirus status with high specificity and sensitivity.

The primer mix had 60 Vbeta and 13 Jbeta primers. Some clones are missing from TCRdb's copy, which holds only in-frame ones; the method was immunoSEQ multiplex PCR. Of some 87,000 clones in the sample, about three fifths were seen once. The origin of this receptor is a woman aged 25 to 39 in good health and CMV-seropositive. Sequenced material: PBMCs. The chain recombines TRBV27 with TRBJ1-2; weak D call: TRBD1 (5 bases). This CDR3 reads CASSLRGNYGYTF. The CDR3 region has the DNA TGTGCCAGCAGTTTACGGGGGAACTATGGCTACACCTTC.